Presented here are 8 T cell receptor beta chains from one specimen sequenced in a study of blood T cell repertoires in COVID-19. The data were produced by immunoSEQ multiplex PCR, yet TCRdb's version contains in-frame clones alone and is incomplete. The sample contains approximately 280,000 clones, roughly 88% of which appear only once. Sample: peripheral blood. The receptors were gathered from a woman between 65 and 79 years old with acute or convalescent COVID-19.

This clone was detected a few times. This rearrangement joins TRBV6-2 or TRBV6-3 to TRBJ2-2; TRBD2 matches 7 bases. V lost 5 bases, J lost 6 bases, and 6 bases stayed unmatched. The germline V gene encodes CDR1 MNHEY and CDR2 SVGEGT. The CDR3 has 14 amino acids. The DNA of the CDR3 is TGTGCCAGCAGTCGCGGGGGTTTTGCCGGGGAGCTGTTTTTT. Translated, it gives CASSRGGFAGELFF.

The chain uses TRBV7-8 and TRBJ2-7; D gene ambiguous. The CDR3 spans 12 residues. The germline V gene encodes CDR1 SGHVS and CDR2 FQNEAQ. Trimming cost V 8 bases and J 6 bases, with 14 bases left between them. The CDR3 protein is CASGVVLREQYF. Here the CDR3 DNA reads TGTGCCAGCGGAGTAGTTCTGCGCGAGCAGTACTTC.

Only one count was recorded for this clone. This chain links TRBV7-2 with TRBJ1-1, with D unclear. The CDR3 runs to 13 residues. CDR1 and CDR2 from the germline V gene are SGHTA and FQGNSA. The V and J ends lost 1 base and 6 bases respectively, with 9 bases between them. Here the CDR3 DNA reads TGTGCCAGCAGCTTAGTCTCTTTAGCTGAAGCTTTCTTT. This sequence encodes CASSLVSLAEAFF.

In DNA, the CDR3 is TGTGCCAGCTCACGTGGGGGGGCCCACAATGAGCAGTTCTTC. Translated, it gives CASSRGGAHNEQFF. The chain carries TRBV18 and TRBJ2-1, with D possibly matching TRBD2 (7 bases). The CDR3 consists of 14 residues. Per germline, CDR1 KGHSH and CDR2 LQKENI. The germline V and J ends were trimmed by 4 bases and 5 bases, with 12 bases remaining between them. Variable domain in full (rest from reference TRBV18 and TRBJ2-1): NAGVMQNPRHLVRRRGQEARLRCSPMKGHSHVYWYRQLPEEGLKFMVYLQKENIIDESGMPKERFSAEFPKEGPSILRIQQVVRGDSAAYFCASSRGGAHNEQFFGPGTRLTVL.

The chain carries TRBV5-1 and TRBJ2-3; a possible D gene is TRBD1 (6 bases). CDR1 is SGHRS, CDR2 YFSETQ, per germline. Trimming shortened V by 4 bases and J by 3 bases, and 15 bases separated the two germline ends. This CDR3 region has 15 residues. CDR3 sequence: CASSPLQGLTDTQYF. CDR3 coding DNA: TGCGCCAGCAGCCCCCTGCAGGGGTTAACAGATACGCAGTATTTT.

V and J are TRBV7-4 and TRBJ1-2, with unresolved D. Germline V lookup: CDR1 SGHVT, CDR2 SQSDAQ. Trimming removed 6 bases at V and 11 bases at J, with 7 bases between. This CDR3 has 9 amino acids. DNA for the CDR3: TGTGCCAGCAGTTTTTATTACACCTTC. Protein: CASSFYYTF.

This clone was detected a few times. The rearrangement uses TRBV6-5 and TRBJ1-5, with TRBD1 identical over 7 bases. The J segment lost 3 bases and the V segment lost 6 bases, leaving 8 bases of the junction unmatched. This CDR3 spans 15 amino acids. CDR1 is MNHEY and CDR2 is SVGAGI in the germline V gene. Here the CDR3 reads CASRPGTAINQPQHF. CDR3 nucleotide sequence: TGTGCCAGCAGGCCCGGGACAGCTATCAATCAGCCCCAGCATTTT.

V gene TRBV4-2 combines with J gene TRBJ2-7; 7 nucleotides match TRBD1. CDR1 and CDR2 (germline): LGHNA, YNFKEQ. V was pared by 6 bases and J by 3 bases, with 14 bases of the junction left unmatched. CDR3 length: 16 amino acids. CDR3 nucleotides: TGTGCCAGCAGTACGACGGAAGGCAGGGGGAACTACGAGCAGTACTTC. This encodes CASSTTEGRGNYEQYF.